Listed here are 31 T cell receptor beta chains from one sample, sequenced in a study of T cells in Graves' hyperthyroidism and ophthalmopathy. The investigators amplified TCR beta CDR3 regions from RNA transcripts. An initial round of RT-PCR targeting the TCR CDR3 relied on the HTBI primer set. TCRdb re-called the multiplex PCR reads through MiXCR, storing one row per CDR3 protein. The sample includes about 300,000 distinct CDR3 sequences, roughly an eighth of them seen just once. The specimen sequenced was blood. All receptors come from a woman aged 40 to 50 with Graves' hyperthyroidism.

This clonotype was counted many times. The chain uses TRBV7-6 and TRBJ1-1, with D uncertain. V gave up 5 bases and J gave up 2 bases, with 9 bases separating them. CDR3 size: 13 residues. Germline lookup yields CDR1 SGHVS and CDR2 FNYEAQ. The CDR3 loop reads CASSEGFNTEAFF. CDR3 nucleotides: TGTGCCAGCAGCGAGGGCTTTAACACTGAAGCTTTCTTT.

This clonotype was counted at least ten times. This chain joins TRBV20-1 and TRBJ2-1; 8 nucleotides agree with TRBD1. Trimming at V came to 6 bases and at J to 7 bases, leaving 11 bases not matched to a gene. Germline CDR1 reads DFQATT; CDR2 reads SNEGSKA (reference sequence). CDR3 length: 14 residues. As DNA, the CDR3 is TGCAGTGCAATCCCGGGACAGGTTTTAAATGAGCAGTTCTTC. Translation: CSAIPGQVLNEQFF.

This clonotype came up a few times. The J gene is TRBJ2-2, the V gene TRBV9; 14 nucleotides agree with TRBD2. Trimming at V came to 0 bases and at J to 6 bases, leaving 7 bases not matched to a gene. Germline loops: CDR1 SGDLS, CDR2 YYNGEE. The CDR3 runs to 18 residues. Written as DNA, the CDR3 is TGTGCCAGCAGCGTAGCCCCGGGACTAGCGGGAGAAGCCGGGGAGCTGTTTTTT. Protein: CASSVAPGLAGEAGELFF.

This clonotype was recorded many times. The chain carries TRBV7-2 and TRBJ2-2; D perhaps matches TRBD2 (5 bases). This CDR3 has 14 amino acids. The germline gives CDR1 SGHTA, CDR2 FQGNSA. Trimming shortened V by 5 bases and J by 6 bases, and 13 bases separated the two germline ends. The CDR3 region is CASSHLTNAGELFF. CDR3 DNA sequence: TGTGCCAGCAGCCACTTGACTAACGCCGGGGAGCTGTTTTTT.

This clonotype is a singleton in its sample. The genes are TRBV7-6 and TRBJ1-2, with TRBD1 identical over 9 bases. The CDR3 consists of 14 residues. The germline gives CDR1 SGHVS, CDR2 FNYEAQ. The V and J ends lost 2 bases and 6 bases, in that order; junction bases with no gene match: 4. CDR3 in DNA: TGTGCCAGCAGCTTATCCCGGACAGGGGATGGCTACACCTTC. This sequence encodes CASSLSRTGDGYTF. Drawing the rest from reference TRBV7-6 and TRBJ1-2, the complete variable domain is GAGVSQSPRYKVTKRGQDVALRCDPISGHVSLYWYRQALGQGPEFLTYFNYEAQQDKSGLPNDRFSAERPEGSISTLTIQRTEQRDSAMYRCASSLSRTGDGYTFGSGTRLTVV.

This clonotype was seen repeatedly, ten times or more. V gene TRBV20-1 combines with J gene TRBJ2-3; D possibly corresponds to TRBD2 (5 bases). V was pared by 3 bases and J by 2 bases, with 18 bases between. This CDR3 has 16 residues. The germline V gene has CDR1 DFQATT and CDR2 SNEGSKA (reference sequence). The CDR3 DNA is TGCAGTGCTAGGGGAAGCGGAGCAGGATCCACAGATACGCAGTATTTT. This encodes CSARGSGAGSTDTQYF.

This clonotype has a count of ten or more. The chain combines TRBV12-3 or TRBV12-4 with TRBJ1-5, with 8 bases matching TRBD1. V lost 2 bases and J lost 3; bases outside the gene matches: 9. The CDR3 contains 17 residues. CDR3 sequence: CASSLTLLRGLNQPQHF. The DNA of the CDR3 is TGTGCCAGCAGTTTAACGTTACTCAGGGGGCTCAATCAGCCCCAGCATTTT.

The sample holds many counts of this clonotype. The chain has TRBV2 and TRBJ2-1, with D possibly TRBD2 on 6 matching bases. Trimming took off 6 bases at V and 13 bases at J, with 22 bases between the two ends. Germline V CDR1 and CDR2: SNHLY, FYNNEI. The CDR3 extends over 14 amino acids. The CDR3 coding sequence is TGTGCCAGCAGGGACTATATATTGACGAACCCCCAGTTCTTC. Amino acids: CASRDYILTNPQFF. Supplemented by reference TRBV2 and TRBJ2-1, the full variable domain reads EPEVTQTPSHQVTQMGQEVILRCVPISNHLYFYWYRQILGQKVEFLVSFYNNEISEKSEIFDDQFSVERPDGSNFTLKIRSTKLEDSAMYFCASRDYILTNPQFFGPGTRLTVL.

This clonotype was counted a few times. The chain is built from TRBV20-1 and TRBJ2-7, with D hard to call. The CDR3 contains 15 residues. The ends were cut back, 5 bases at V and 0 bases at J, with 17 bases in the middle. The germline V gene encodes CDR1 DFQATT and CDR2 SNEGSKA (reference sequence). This CDR3 is CSALRLTQRSYEQYF. CDR3 DNA: TGCAGTGCTCTACGACTTACACAGCGCTCCTACGAGCAGTACTTC.

This clonotype occurred many times. This chain links TRBV6-1 with TRBJ2-7; D might be TRBD1 (6 bases). V was pared by 5 bases and J by 2 bases, with 13 bases between. Germline CDR1 and CDR2: MNHNS and SASEGT. The length of the CDR3 is 14 residues. CDR3: CASSTWDKPYEQYF. CDR3 coding DNA: TGTGCCAGCAGTACCTGGGACAAGCCCTACGAGCAGTACTTC.

This clonotype was seen at least ten times. The genes are TRBV7-2 and TRBJ2-7; no clear D. The CDR3 length is 15 residues. Trimming removed 5 bases from V and 3 bases from J, with 17 bases in between. The V gene's germline CDR1 is SGHTA and CDR2 FQGNSA. The CDR3 region has the DNA TGTGCCAGCAGCCAAAACGCAGCGACTTACTACGAGCAGTACTTC. Translating gives CASSQNAATYYEQYF.

This clonotype was picked up many times. The chain carries TRBV30 and TRBJ1-1; tentatively, D is TRBD1 (5 bases). Per the germline V gene, CDR1 is GTSNPN and CDR2 is SVGIG (reference sequence). V dropped 4 bases and J dropped 3 bases, with 9 bases sitting between them. This CDR3 has 12 residues. The CDR3 nucleotides are TGTGCCTGGAACAGGAGGGACACTGAAGCTTTCTTT. This encodes CAWNRRDTEAFF.

This clonotype was picked up many times. The chain carries TRBV6-6 and TRBJ2-7; TRBD2 matches 13 bases. The V and J ends lost 2 bases and 2 bases, in that order; junction bases with no gene match: 9. The germline gives CDR1 MNHNY, CDR2 SVGAGI (reference sequence). The CDR3 sequence is 18 residues long. The CDR3 DNA is TGTGCCAGCAGTTACCCCCCTCGACTAGCGGGAGGACCCTACGAGCAGTACTTC. Its protein product is CASSYPPRLAGGPYEQYF.

This clonotype was observed a few times. The chain is built from TRBV7-9 and TRBJ1-5; 10 bases fit TRBD1. V gave up 1 base and J gave up 3 bases; unmatched junction bases: 3. The CDR3 totals 16 residues. Looked up from germline, CDR1 is SEHNR and CDR2 is FQNEAQ (reference sequence). The CDR3 protein is CASSLVGQGVNQPQHF. The CDR3 DNA is TGTGCCAGCAGCTTAGTCGGACAGGGGGTCAATCAGCCCCAGCATTTT. The whole variable domain, filled in from reference TRBV7-9 and TRBJ1-5, reads DTGVSQNPRHKITKRGQNVTFRCDPISEHNRLYWYRQTLGQGPEFLTYFQNEAQLEKSRLLSDRFSAERPKGSFSTLEIQRTEQGDSAMYLCASSLVGQGVNQPQHFGDGTRLSIL.

In this sample, this clonotype turned up many times. J is TRBJ2-3 and V is TRBV7-2; D is unclear. CDR3 size: 12 residues. CDR1 is SGHTA and CDR2 is FQGNSA in the germline V gene. V lost 1 base and J 5 bases, leaving 4 bases between the germline ends. CDR3 in amino acids: CASSLVVDTQYF. CDR3 coding DNA: TGTGCCAGCAGCTTAGTGGTAGATACGCAGTATTTT.

The chain has TRBV18 and TRBJ2-7, with TRBD2 matching 9 bases. This CDR3 has 16 amino acids. In germline, CDR1 is KGHSH, CDR2 LQKENI. V shed 0 bases and J 0 bases; nucleotides not matched to a gene: 3. Here the CDR3 reads CASSPPSGSYSYEQYF. The CDR3 DNA reads TGTGCCAGCTCACCACCTAGCGGGAGTTACTCCTACGAGCAGTACTTC.

V is TRBV25-1 and J is TRBJ2-1; 10 bases are shared with TRBD2. Germline CDR1 MGHDK, CDR2 SYGVNS. The CDR3 contains 14 residues. V gave up 3 bases and J gave up 9 bases; unmatched junction bases: 5. CDR3 bases: TGTGCCAGCAGTGATTCTAGCGGGAGTCTTGAGCAGTTCTTC. Protein sequence: CASSDSSGSLEQFF.

This clonotype was found many times. The CDR3 coding sequence is TGTGCCACCAGCAGAGTAGGCGGGGGACACACAGTCCTCACGGATACGCAGTATTTT. Translation gives CATSRVGGGHTVLTDTQYF. The gene calls are TRBV15 and TRBJ2-3; tentative D call: TRBD2 (7 bases). Germline V CDR1 and CDR2: LNHNV, YYDKDF (reference sequence). The CDR3 spans 19 residues. V shed 1 base and J shed 6 bases, with 26 bases lying between them.

This clonotype was found many times. The rearrangement links TRBV27 to TRBJ1-4; unclear D gene. CDR1 and CDR2 from the germline V gene are MNHEY and SMNVEV (reference sequence). The CDR3 has 14 residues. The V gene lost 6 bases and the J gene lost 0 bases, with 8 bases spanning the gap. The CDR3 nucleotides read TGTGCCAGCAGCCCAGTTTCAACTAATGAAAAACTGTTTTTT. It is translated as CASSPVSTNEKLFF.

In its sample, this clonotype was seen many times. The rearrangement links TRBV3-1 to TRBJ1-4; D perhaps matches TRBD1 (5 bases). The CDR3 covers 14 residues. The ends were cut back, 6 bases at V and 3 bases at J, with 11 bases in the middle. Germline CDR1 LGHDT, CDR2 YNNKEL (reference sequence). CDR3: CASSLGTANEKLFF. CDR3 in DNA: TGTGCCAGCAGTCTTGGGACGGCTAATGAAAAACTGTTTTTT.

The V call is TRBV2, the J call TRBJ2-7; the match to TRBD2 covers 14 bases. CDR1 SNHLY and CDR2 FYNNEI come from the germline V gene. The length of the CDR3 is 15 residues. The J segment lost 3 bases and the V segment lost 6 bases, leaving 4 bases of the junction unmatched. CDR3 sequence (DNA): TGTGCCAGCAGGGGGACTAGCGGGAGAGGCTACGAGCAGTACTTC. This sequence encodes CASRGTSGRGYEQYF.

Ten or more counts support this clonotype. The gene calls are TRBV6-1 and TRBJ1-2; TRBD1 is a possible D gene (5 bases). The V gene lost 6 bases and the J gene lost 0 bases, with 11 bases spanning the gap. Germline CDR1 reads MNHNS; CDR2 reads SASEGT. This CDR3 region has 14 residues. The CDR3 coding sequence is TGTGCCAGCAGCCTAGGGGTGGCTAACTATGGCTACACCTTC. Its protein product is CASSLGVANYGYTF.

J is TRBJ1-5 and V is TRBV7-2; D gene uncertain. CDR3 size: 13 residues. Germline V gives CDR1 SGHTA, CDR2 FQGNSA. Trimming took 3 bases from V and 6 from J, leaving 9 bases between them. DNA for the CDR3: TGTGCCAGCAGCTTGGGGATCCCTCAGCCCCAGCATTTT. Translation: CASSLGIPQPQHF.

This clonotype came up many times. The V and J genes are TRBV20-1 and TRBJ2-6; a possible D gene is TRBD2 (7 bases). V was clipped by 0 bases and J by 2 bases, with 17 bases between them. The V gene's germline CDR1 is DFQATT and CDR2 SNEGSKA (reference sequence). This CDR3 contains 18 residues. CDR3 region: CSARDLGGRRTGANVLTF. The CDR3, as DNA: TGCAGTGCTAGAGATCTCGGGGGGCGTAGGACTGGGGCCAACGTCCTGACTTTC.

This clonotype was counted at least ten times. The V gene is TRBV20-1, the J gene TRBJ2-7; maybe TRBD2 (5 bases). The CDR3 totals 11 residues. Germline loops: CDR1 DFQATT, CDR2 SNEGSKA (reference sequence). V gave up 3 bases and J gave up 3 bases, with 6 bases separating them. CDR3 in amino acids: CSASGNYEQYF. CDR3 nucleotide sequence: TGCAGTGCTAGCGGGAACTACGAGCAGTACTTC.

V and J are TRBV6-1 and TRBJ2-7; weak D call: TRBD2 (5 bases). Germline assignment: CDR1 MNHNS and CDR2 SASEGT. The germline V and J ends were trimmed by 4 bases and 3 bases, with 10 bases remaining between them. The length of the CDR3 is 13 residues. The CDR3 DNA reads TGTGCCAGCAGTGGAGGGAAGAACTACGAGCAGTACTTC. It codes for CASSGGKNYEQYF.

The V gene is TRBV10-3, the J gene TRBJ2-7; TRBD1 is a possible D gene (6 bases). The germline V gene encodes CDR1 ENHRY and CDR2 SYGVKD. V was shortened by 4 bases and J by 5 bases, with 12 bases between the two germline ends. This CDR3 has 13 amino acids. The chain's CDR3 is CAISVQGSDEQYF. The CDR3 DNA reads TGTGCCATCAGTGTACAGGGATCCGACGAGCAGTACTTC.

This clonotype has ten or more counts. The chain employs TRBV5-1 and TRBJ2-3; possibly TRBD1 for D (5 bases). CDR1 and CDR2 from the germline V gene are SGHRS and YFSETQ. CDR3 length: 13 amino acids. The ends were cut back, 4 bases at V and 4 bases at J, with 10 bases in the middle. For the CDR3, the DNA is TGCGCCAGCAGCACCCAGGGCGCAGATACGCAGTATTTT. Protein sequence: CASSTQGADTQYF. Together with reference TRBV5-1 and TRBJ2-3, the CDR3 gives the full variable domain: KAGVTQTPRYLIKTRGQQVTLSCSPISGHRSVSWYQQTPGQGLQFLFEYFSETQRNKGNFPGRFSGRQFSNSRSEMNVSTLELGDSALYLCASSTQGADTQYFGPGTRLTVL.

This clonotype was seen repeatedly, ten times or more. V and J are TRBV29-1 and TRBJ2-2; possibly TRBD1 for D (6 bases). The CDR3 has 12 residues. Germline V gives CDR1 SQVTM, CDR2 ANQGSEA. V lost 4 bases, J lost 7 bases, and 10 bases lay in between. This CDR3 reads CSVAQGHGELFF. In DNA, the CDR3 is TGCAGCGTTGCACAGGGCCACGGGGAGCTGTTTTTT.

On this clonotype itself: Just one base apart from a much larger clone, this may be a read error. The J gene is TRBJ2-7, the V gene TRBV15; maybe TRBD1 (5 bases). Germline CDR1 LNHNV, CDR2 YYDKDF (reference sequence). CDR3 size: 13 residues. In DNA form, the CDR3 reads TGTGCCACCAGCAGAGAAAGGGGCTACGGGCAGTACTTC. This encodes CATSRERGYGQYF.

This clonotype was picked up a small number of times. The genes are TRBV18 and TRBJ1-1, with unresolved D. Germline V gives CDR1 KGHSH, CDR2 LQKENI. There are 15 residues in the CDR3. V was pared by 4 bases and J by 1 base, with 13 bases between. CDR3 residues: CASSRAEVTNTEAFF. The CDR3 nucleotides read TGTGCCAGCTCACGCGCGGAGGTGACGAACACTGAAGCTTTCTTT. Variable domain in full (rest from reference TRBV18 and TRBJ1-1): NAGVMQNPRHLVRRRGQEARLRCSPMKGHSHVYWYRQLPEEGLKFMVYLQKENIIDESGMPKERFSAEFPKEGPSILRIQQVVRGDSAAYFCASSRAEVTNTEAFFGQGTRLTVV.